A selection of T cell receptor beta chains follows, all from one sample in a study of T cell responses to AZD1222 COVID-19 vaccine. The protocol was immunoSEQ multiplex PCR, while the TCRdb copy is restricted to in-frame clones and leaves out a portion. Of about 120,000 clones listed, 80% to 90% are singletons. The source was peripheral blood, collected on day 0 of MenACWY control vaccination. These receptors were collected from an adult in good health. CDR3s include the opening cysteine and the closing phenylalanine or tryptophan. D genes are given only for firm matches. The size field is filled for only some rows; it gives once, few, many or a size class.

>NA|TRBV24-1|TRBJ2-5|TRBD2
TGTGCCACCAGTGTCCTTAGCGGGGGGGAGGAGACCCAGTACTTC
CATSVLSGGEETQYF
>NA|TRBV7-6|TRBJ2-7|TRBD2
TGTGCCAGCAGCCCCCTCGCCGCTAGCGGTTCTTACGAGCAGTACTTC
CASSPLAASGSYEQYF
>NA|TRBV4-3|TRBJ2-3|NA
TGCGCCAGCAGCCAGGCAGGGTCTGTGGCAGATACGCAGTATTTT
CASSQAGSVADTQYF
>once|TRBV18|TRBJ1-1|TRBD1
TGTGCCAGCTCACTCAGGGGGCAGGGCACTGAAGCTTTCTTT
CASSLRGQGTEAFF
>NA|TRBV27|TRBJ2-7|NA
TGTGCCAGCAGTACCCGCCCCCAGTTCGGAGGGCAGTACTTC
CASSTRPQFGGQYF
>NA|TRBV7-2|TRBJ2-7|TRBD2
TGTGCCAGCAGCCCCCGGGGGACTAACTCCTACGAGCAGTACTTC
CASSPRGTNSYEQYF
>NA|TRBV28|TRBJ1-2|NA
TGTGCCAGCAGTTTATCCCGTGTAGGCAGTGGCTACACCTTC
CASSLSRVGSGYTF
>NA|TRBV12-5|TRBJ2-2|NA
TGTGCTAGTGGAAAGGACAGCCTGAGTGGGTCCGGGGAGCTGTTTTTT
CASGKDSLSGSGELFF
>NA|TRBV2|TRBJ2-2|NA
TGTGCCAGCAGTCTGATGGGCGCAGGCACCGGGGAGCTGTTTTTT
CASSLMGAGTGELFF
>few|TRBV11-2|TRBJ2-5|NA
TGTGCCAGCAGCCAGACCCCCCGGTGGGCCCAGTACTTC
CASSQTPRWAQYF
>few|TRBV19|TRBJ2-7|NA
TGTGCCAGTAGTACCTTGGACAAAACCTACGAGCAGTACTTC
CASSTLDKTYEQYF
>NA|TRBV27|TRBJ2-5|TRBD2
TGTGCCAGCAGGCGGAAATTAGCGGGGGGGTCCGAGACCCAGTACTTC
CASRRKLAGGSETQYF
>once|TRBV7-6|TRBJ1-5|NA
TGTGCCAGCAGCTTAGTCCCGAATGAGCCCCAGCATTTT
CASSLVPNEPQHF
>few|TRBV19|TRBJ2-5|NA
TGTGCCAGCAAAAGGGCGGTATACCAAGAGACCCAGTACTTC
CASKRAVYQETQYF
>NA|TRBV29-1|TRBJ1-1|TRBD1
TGCAGCGTTGTCCGGGACAGCGAGAACACTGAAGCTTTCTTT
CSVVRDSENTEAFF
>NA|TRBV6-2/TRBV6-3|TRBJ2-1|NA
TGTGCCAGCAGTTACGGGTGGGGCCCCTACAATGAGCAGTTCTTC
CASSYGWGPYNEQFF
>NA|TRBV2|TRBJ1-2|TRBD1
TGTGCCAGCAGTGAAGGGGCAGGGGGCTATTCCTATGGCTACACCTTC
CASSEGAGGYSYGYTF
>NA|TRBV12-3/TRBV12-4|TRBJ1-1|NA
TGTGCCAGCAGCCCCATGAACACTGAAGCTTTCTTT
CASSPMNTEAFF
>NA|TRBV4-1|TRBJ1-6|NA
TGCGCCAGCAGCCGATTCGTGGCGGTTAGCTCCTATAATTCACCCCTCCACTTT
CASSRFVAVSSYNSPLHF
>NA|TRBV5-1|TRBJ1-4|NA
TGCGCCAGCAGCTTGGGGGGAAATGAAAAACTGTTTTTT
CASSLGGNEKLFF
>NA|TRBV7-8|TRBJ1-1|NA
TGTGCCAGCAGCGCCTACAGGCTCACTGAAGCTTTCTTT
CASSAYRLTEAFF
>NA|TRBV27|TRBJ2-1|TRBD2
TGTGCCAGCAGTTTAAAACTAGCGGGGGGAAGTGGCCAGGATGAGCAGTTCTTC
CASSLKLAGGSGQDEQFF
>NA|TRBV4-2|TRBJ1-4|NA
TGTGCCAGCAGCCAAGATCCCAAGGGAGGGGAAAAACTGTTTTTT
CASSQDPKGGEKLFF
>once|TRBV14|TRBJ2-5|NA
TGTGCCAGCAGTCCCAACAGGGAGGGGACCCAGTACTTC
CASSPNREGTQYF
>once|TRBV4-2|TRBJ2-3|NA
TGTGCCAGCAGCCAGGGGATTAACAGCGCTAGCACAGATACGCAGTATTTT
CASSQGINSASTDTQYF
>NA|TRBV7-9|TRBJ2-1|NA
TGTGCCAGCAGCTCGAGTTGGGGGGGCCGCTCCTACAATGAGCAGTTCTTC
CASSSSWGGRSYNEQFF
>NA|TRBV7-2|TRBJ1-2|NA
TGTGCCAGCAGTTTGGACGTGCATGGCTACACCTTC
CASSLDVHGYTF
>NA|TRBV28|TRBJ1-2|NA
TGTGCCAGCAGTTGGGGGCATTATGGCTACACCTTC
CASSWGHYGYTF
>NA|TRBV7-9|TRBJ1-2|NA
TGTGCCAGCAGCCTACACGGGGATGGCTACACCTTC
CASSLHGDGYTF
>NA|TRBV6-5|TRBJ1-5|NA
TGTGCCAGCGGTCGGAGGGAGGATCAGCCCCAGCATTTT
CASGRREDQPQHF
>NA|TRBV5-4|TRBJ1-4|NA
TGTGCCAGCAGCTTGGGGGCAACTAATGAAAAACTGTTTTTT
CASSLGATNEKLFF
>NA|TRBV6-5|TRBJ2-6|NA
TGTGCCAGCACCCACACCTACTCTGGGGCCAACGTCCTGACTTTC
CASTHTYSGANVLTF
>NA|TRBV7-3|TRBJ2-5|NA
TGTGCCAGCAGCGGGGGGGCCAGAGAGACCCAGTACTTC
CASSGGARETQYF
>NA|TRBV28|TRBJ1-5|NA
TGTGCCAGCAGCCCACAGGGTACGATCGAACCCCAGCATTTT
CASSPQGTIEPQHF
>NA|TRBV18|TRBJ1-3|NA
TGTGCCAGCTCACCACCCGGCGGGGTCAACTCTGGAAACACCATATATTTT
CASSPPGGVNSGNTIYF
>NA|TRBV28|TRBJ1-5|TRBD1
TGTGCCAGCAGTAGGACAGGGGCGGGGTTGGCAGGCAATCAGCCCCAGCATTTT
CASSRTGAGLAGNQPQHF
>NA|TRBV28|TRBJ1-2|TRBD1
TGTGCCAGCAGTTCCATCTACCGACAGGGGGCATCCCACTATGGCTACACCTTC
CASSSIYRQGASHYGYTF
>NA|TRBV5-6|TRBJ2-7|NA
TGTGCCAGCAGCTTGGGGACTGGGACTTTTGCCTACGAGCAGTACTTC
CASSLGTGTFAYEQYF
>NA|TRBV24-1|TRBJ1-3|TRBD1
TGTGCCACCAGTGATGCCCCCCGGGACAGGGAATTCCCCTCTGGAAACACCATATATTTT
CATSDAPRDREFPSGNTIYF
>NA|TRBV7-3|TRBJ1-1|NA
TGTGCCAGCAGGCCCGGGATTTATAGCACTGAAGCTTTCTTT
CASRPGIYSTEAFF
>NA|TRBV7-9|TRBJ1-6|NA
TGTGCCAGCAGCTTGCAAGGGCCTAGCTCCTATAATTCACCCCTCCACTTT
CASSLQGPSSYNSPLHF
>NA|TRBV19|TRBJ2-1|NA
TGTGCCAGTACCTTAACAGGGAGGGACAATGAGCAGTTCTTC
CASTLTGRDNEQFF
>NA|TRBV3-1/TRBV3-2|TRBJ1-2|NA
TGTGCCAGCAGCCAAAACGCAGGAGCTAACTATGGCTACACCTTC
CASSQNAGANYGYTF
>NA|TRBV10-2|TRBJ2-1|TRBD2
TGCGCCAGCAGTGATTGGGCGGGGGGGATGGATGAGCAGTTCTTC
CASSDWAGGMDEQFF
>NA|TRBV2|TRBJ2-1|TRBD2
TGTGCCAGCAGCCCTTTTACTAGCGGGGGGCCCAGGAATGAGCAGTTCTTC
CASSPFTSGGPRNEQFF
>NA|TRBV30|TRBJ2-5|TRBD2
TGTGCCTGGATTGGGACTAGCGGGGCAGGGTACCAAGAGACCCAGTACTTC
CAWIGTSGAGYQETQYF
>NA|TRBV29-1|TRBJ1-1|TRBD1
TGCAGCGTTGCCGGGACAGCGAACACTGAAGCTTTCTTT
CSVAGTANTEAFF
>NA|TRBV5-1|TRBJ1-3|NA
TGCGCCAGCAGCTTGGTTGGCCGCACCTCTGGAAACACCATATATTTT
CASSLVGRTSGNTIYF
>NA|TRBV10-1|TRBJ2-7|NA
TGCGCCAGCAGTTCACTCTTTGCCGGCGAGCAGTACTTC
CASSSLFAGEQYF
>once|TRBV19|TRBJ1-6|NA
TGTGCCAGTAACCAGGCAGATTCACCCCTCCACTTT
CASNQADSPLHF
>few|TRBV7-9|TRBJ1-4|NA
TGTGCCAGCAGCACCTTCGCAACTAATGAAAAACTGTTTTTT
CASSTFATNEKLFF
>NA|TRBV10-3|TRBJ1-2|TRBD1
TGTGCCATCAGTGAGGCACAGGGGATCTATGGCTACACCTTC
CAISEAQGIYGYTF
>NA|TRBV18|TRBJ1-1|TRBD1
TGTGCCAGCTCACTACAGGGGAGGACTGAAGCTTTCTTT
CASSLQGRTEAFF
>NA|TRBV6-1|TRBJ1-3|NA
TGTGCCAGCAGTGAAGTATTCAGGGCGGACACCATATATTTT
CASSEVFRADTIYF
>NA|TRBV10-2|TRBJ2-3|TRBD2
TGCGCCAGCAGTGAGTCGAAAAAGGTGGGGACTAGCGTAACAGATACGCAGTATTTT
CASSESKKVGTSVTDTQYF